This note documents a single T cell receptor beta chain sequence. The antigen is undetermined. Trimming took off 3 bases at V and 0 bases at J, with 6 bases between the two ends. The CDR3 runs 14 residues. This record belongs to a study of identical twins. Only healthy Caucasians were included as donors. A single record per CDR3 protein comes from TCRdb applying MiXCR to the 5' RACE reads. The table lists 1.5 million to 2 million distinct CDR3 sequences, roughly 35% of them singletons. Whole-study findings and limits: Conclusions were drawn cross-sectionally by statistical analysis, without following the same donors. Some out-of-frame alpha sequences were shared by twins, and these showed excess low generation probability.

The chain carries TRBV12-3 or TRBV12-4 and TRBJ1-3; D uncertain. This sequence was found in a newborn girl in good health. The sequenced material came from cord blood. CDR3 nucleotides: TGTGCCAGCAGTTTGAGACACTCTGGAAACACCATATATTTT. This codes for CASSLRHSGNTIYF.